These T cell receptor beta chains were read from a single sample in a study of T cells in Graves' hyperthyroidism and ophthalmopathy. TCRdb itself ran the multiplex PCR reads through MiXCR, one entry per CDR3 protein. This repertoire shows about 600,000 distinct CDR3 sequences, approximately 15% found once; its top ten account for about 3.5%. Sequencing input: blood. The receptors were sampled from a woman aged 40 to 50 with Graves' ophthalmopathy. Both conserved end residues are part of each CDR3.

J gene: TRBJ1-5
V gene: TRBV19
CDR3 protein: CASQLGNQPQHF

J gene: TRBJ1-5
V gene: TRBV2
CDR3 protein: CASRGTGLGNQPQHF

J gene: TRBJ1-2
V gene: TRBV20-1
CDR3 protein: CSAVAGNYGYTF

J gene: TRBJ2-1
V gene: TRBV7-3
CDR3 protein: CASSLDQGTYNEQFF

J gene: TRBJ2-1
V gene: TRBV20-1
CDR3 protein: CSAHPGLAGLPSYNEQFF

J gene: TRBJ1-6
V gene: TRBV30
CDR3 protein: CAWAGPPPALHF

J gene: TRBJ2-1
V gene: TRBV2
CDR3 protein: CASSTGLAGSYEQFF

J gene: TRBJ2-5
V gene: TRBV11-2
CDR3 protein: CASSLRTQQETQYF

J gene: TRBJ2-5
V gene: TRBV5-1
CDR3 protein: CASNTAGGEETQYF

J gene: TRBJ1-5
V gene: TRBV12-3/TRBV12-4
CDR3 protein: CASSFEQYQPQHF

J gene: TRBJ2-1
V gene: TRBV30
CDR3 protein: CAWIAGGSYNEQFF

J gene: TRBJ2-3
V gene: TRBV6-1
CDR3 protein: CASSEPGTGFSDTQYF

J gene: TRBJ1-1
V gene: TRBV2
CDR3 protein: CASVRQRDTEAFF

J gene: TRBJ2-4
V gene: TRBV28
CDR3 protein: CASSSQGIQYF

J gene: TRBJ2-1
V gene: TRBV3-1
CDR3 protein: CASSQGTSGNEQFF

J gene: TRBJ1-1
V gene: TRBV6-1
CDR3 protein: CASSSKGPNANTEAFF

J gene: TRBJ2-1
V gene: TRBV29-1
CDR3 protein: CSAGTGGNEQFF

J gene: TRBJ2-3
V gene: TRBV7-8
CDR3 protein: CASSYDTDTQYF

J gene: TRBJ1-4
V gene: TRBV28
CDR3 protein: CASSSPSATNEKLFF

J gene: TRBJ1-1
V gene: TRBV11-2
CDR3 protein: CASSLNPIRVGGFF

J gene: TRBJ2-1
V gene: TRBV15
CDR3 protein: CATSPVGTGQGSNEQFF

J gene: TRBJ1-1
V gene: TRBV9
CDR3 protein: CASSVVGSTEAFF

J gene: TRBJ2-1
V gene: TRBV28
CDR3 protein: CASRVSGGEEGLNEQFF

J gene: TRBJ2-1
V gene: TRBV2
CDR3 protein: CASSDTGLAGGGSYNEQFF

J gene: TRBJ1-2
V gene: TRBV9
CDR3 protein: CSTKGRANYGYTF

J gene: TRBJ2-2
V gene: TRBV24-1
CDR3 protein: CATEREGAGELFF

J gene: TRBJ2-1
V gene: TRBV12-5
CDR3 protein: CASGWGSGVGDEQFF

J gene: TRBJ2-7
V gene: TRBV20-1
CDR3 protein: CSADSGGRLYEQYF

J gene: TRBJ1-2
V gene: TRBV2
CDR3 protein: CASTGAAVGKYGYTF

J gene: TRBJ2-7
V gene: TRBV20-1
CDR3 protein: CSASPSSGGSPYEQYF

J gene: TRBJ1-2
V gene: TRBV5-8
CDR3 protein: CASSSQGDYGYTF

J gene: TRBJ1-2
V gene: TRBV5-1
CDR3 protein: CASSPPTGVGGYTF

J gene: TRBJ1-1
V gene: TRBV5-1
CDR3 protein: CASSIIGGQGGTEAFF

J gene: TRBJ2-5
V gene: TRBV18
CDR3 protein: CASSPTELQETQYF

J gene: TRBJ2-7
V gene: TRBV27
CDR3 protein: CASSLSGSYYEQYF

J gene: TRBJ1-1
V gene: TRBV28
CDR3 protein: CASSPPNREAFF

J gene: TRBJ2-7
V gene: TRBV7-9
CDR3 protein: CASSLAVDEQYF

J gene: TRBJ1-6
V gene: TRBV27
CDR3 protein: CASSQIPRNSPLHF

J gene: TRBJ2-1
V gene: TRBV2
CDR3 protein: CASRMWVYNEQFF

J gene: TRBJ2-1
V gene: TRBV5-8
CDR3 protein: CASSWDDGSYNEQFF

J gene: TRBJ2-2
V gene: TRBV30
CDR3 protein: CAWRGQGSTGELFF

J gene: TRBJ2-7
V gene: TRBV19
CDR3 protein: CASSIGNFPGEQYF

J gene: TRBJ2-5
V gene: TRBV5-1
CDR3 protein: CASSPAGGPQETQYF

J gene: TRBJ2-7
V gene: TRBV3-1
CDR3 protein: CASSQREYEQYF

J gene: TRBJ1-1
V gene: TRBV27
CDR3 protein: CASSYDLVSTEAFF

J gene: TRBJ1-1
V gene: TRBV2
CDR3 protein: CASAQTPEAFF

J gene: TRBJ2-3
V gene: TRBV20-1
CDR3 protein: CSARDLSGTDTQYF

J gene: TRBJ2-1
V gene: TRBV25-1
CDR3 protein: CASSGTSGRANNEQFF

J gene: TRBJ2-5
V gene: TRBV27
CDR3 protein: CASSFTSGIQETQYF

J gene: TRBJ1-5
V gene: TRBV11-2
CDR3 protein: CVSSLDRGQPQHF

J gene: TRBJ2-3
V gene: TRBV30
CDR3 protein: CAWSGGGWSTDTQYF